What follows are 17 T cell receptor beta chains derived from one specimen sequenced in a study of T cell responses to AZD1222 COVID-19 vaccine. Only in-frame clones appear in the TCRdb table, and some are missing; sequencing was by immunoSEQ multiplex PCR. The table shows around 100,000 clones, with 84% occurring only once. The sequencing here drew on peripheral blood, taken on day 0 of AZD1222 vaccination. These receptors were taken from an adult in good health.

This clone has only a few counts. The CDR3 DNA follows: TGTGCCAGCAGTTTTCAAACAGGGGGCCACACTGAAGCTTTCTTT. This codes for CASSFQTGGHTEAFF. This chain joins TRBV28 and TRBJ1-1; 9 bases fit TRBD1. CDR3 length: 15 residues. V gave up 3 bases and J gave up 3 bases; unmatched junction bases: 5. The germline gives CDR1 MDHEN, CDR2 SYDVKM.

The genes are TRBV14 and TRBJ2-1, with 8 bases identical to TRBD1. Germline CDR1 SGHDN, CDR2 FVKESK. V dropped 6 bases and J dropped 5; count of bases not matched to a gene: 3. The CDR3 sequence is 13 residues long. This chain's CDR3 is CASSTGGHNEQFF. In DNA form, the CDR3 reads TGTGCCAGCAGTACAGGGGGGCACAATGAGCAGTTCTTC.

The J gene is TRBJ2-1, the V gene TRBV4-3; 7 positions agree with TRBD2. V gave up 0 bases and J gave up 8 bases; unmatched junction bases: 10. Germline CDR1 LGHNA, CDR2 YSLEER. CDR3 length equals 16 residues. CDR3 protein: CASSQDGGRVGDEQFF. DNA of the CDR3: TGCGCCAGCAGCCAAGATGGTGGGAGGGTCGGGGATGAGCAGTTCTTC.

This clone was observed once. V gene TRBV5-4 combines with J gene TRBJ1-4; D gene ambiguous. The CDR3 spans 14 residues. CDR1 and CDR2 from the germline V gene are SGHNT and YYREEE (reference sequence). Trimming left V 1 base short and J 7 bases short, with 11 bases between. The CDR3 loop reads CASSLPGEGEKLFF. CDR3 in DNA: TGTGCCAGCAGCTTGCCAGGTGAAGGTGAAAAACTGTTTTTT.

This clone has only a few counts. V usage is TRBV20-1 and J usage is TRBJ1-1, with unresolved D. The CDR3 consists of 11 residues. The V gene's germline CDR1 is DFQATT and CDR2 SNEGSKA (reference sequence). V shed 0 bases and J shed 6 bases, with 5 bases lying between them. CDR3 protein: CSARDTPEAFF. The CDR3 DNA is TGCAGTGCTAGAGACACCCCTGAAGCTTTCTTT.

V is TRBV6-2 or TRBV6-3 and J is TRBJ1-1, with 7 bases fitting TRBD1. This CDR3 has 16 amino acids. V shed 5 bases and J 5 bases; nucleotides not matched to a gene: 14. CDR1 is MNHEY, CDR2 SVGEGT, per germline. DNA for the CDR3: TGTGCCAGCAGTCACGGGACAGACAAACCGTGGACTGAAGCTTTCTTT. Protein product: CASSHGTDKPWTEAFF.

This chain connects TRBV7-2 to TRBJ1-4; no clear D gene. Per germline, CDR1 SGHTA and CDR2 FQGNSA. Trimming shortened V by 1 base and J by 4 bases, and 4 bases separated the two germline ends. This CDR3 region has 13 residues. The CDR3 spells CASSLGVNEKLFF. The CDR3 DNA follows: TGTGCCAGCAGCTTAGGTGTTAATGAAAAACTGTTTTTT. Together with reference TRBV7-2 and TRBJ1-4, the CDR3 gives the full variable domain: GAGVSQSPSNKVTEKGKDVELRCDPISGHTALYWYRQSLGQGLEFLIYFQGNSAPDKSGLPSDRFSAERTGGSVSTLTIQRTQQEDSAVYLCASSLGVNEKLFFGSGTQLSVL.

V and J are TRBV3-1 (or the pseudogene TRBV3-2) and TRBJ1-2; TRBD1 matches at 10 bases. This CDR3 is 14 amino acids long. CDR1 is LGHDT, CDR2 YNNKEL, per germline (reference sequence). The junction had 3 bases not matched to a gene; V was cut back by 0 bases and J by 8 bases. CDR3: CASSQDGTGVGYTF. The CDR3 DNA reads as TGTGCCAGCAGCCAAGACGGGACAGGGGTAGGCTACACCTTC.

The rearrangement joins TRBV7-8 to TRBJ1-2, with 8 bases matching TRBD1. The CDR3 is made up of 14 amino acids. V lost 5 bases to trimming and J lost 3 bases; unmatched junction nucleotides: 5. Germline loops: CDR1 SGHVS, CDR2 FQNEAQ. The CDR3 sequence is CASSRTGSDYGYTF. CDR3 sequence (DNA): TGTGCCAGCAGCCGGACAGGGTCGGACTATGGCTACACCTTC.

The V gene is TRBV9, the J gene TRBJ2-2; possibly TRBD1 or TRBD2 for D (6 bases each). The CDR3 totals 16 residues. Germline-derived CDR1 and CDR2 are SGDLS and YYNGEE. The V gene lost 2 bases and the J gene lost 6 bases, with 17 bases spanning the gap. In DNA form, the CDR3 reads TGTGCCAGCAGCGTCGAGGGGGGAATAAGAGCCGGGGAGCTGTTTTTT. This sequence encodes CASSVEGGIRAGELFF. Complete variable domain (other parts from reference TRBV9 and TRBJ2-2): DSGVTQTPKHLITATGQRVTLRCSPRSGDLSVYWYQQSLDQGLQFLIQYYNGEERAKGNILERFSAQQFPDLHSELNLSSLELGDSALYFCASSVEGGIRAGELFFGEGSRLTVL.

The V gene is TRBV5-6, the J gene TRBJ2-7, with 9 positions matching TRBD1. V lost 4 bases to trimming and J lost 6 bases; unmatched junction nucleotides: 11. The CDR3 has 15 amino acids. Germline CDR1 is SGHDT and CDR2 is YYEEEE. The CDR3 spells CASSTGTGLSGEQYF. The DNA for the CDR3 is TGTGCCAGCAGCACCGGGACAGGGTTGAGTGGCGAGCAGTACTTC.

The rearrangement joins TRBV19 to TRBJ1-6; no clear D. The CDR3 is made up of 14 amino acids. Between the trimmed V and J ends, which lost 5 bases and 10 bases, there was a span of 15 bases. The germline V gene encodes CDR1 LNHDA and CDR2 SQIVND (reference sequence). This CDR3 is CASSGRAERSPLHF. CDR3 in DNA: TGTGCCAGTAGTGGGAGGGCCGAGAGGTCACCCCTCCACTTT. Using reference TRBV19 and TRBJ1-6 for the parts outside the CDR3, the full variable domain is DGGITQSPKYLFRKEGQNVTLSCEQNLNHDAMYWYRQDPGQGLRLIYYSQIVNDFQKGDIAEGYSVSREKKESFPLTVTSAQKNPTAFYLCASSGRAERSPLHFGNGTRLTVT.

CDR3 bases: TGTGCCAGCACAGGATCCCTCCCATACGAGCAGTACTTC. The encoded protein is CASTGSLPYEQYF. This chain connects TRBV28 to TRBJ2-7, with D uncertain. The germline V gene has CDR1 MDHEN and CDR2 SYDVKM. The CDR3 sequence is 13 residues long. Trimming took 7 bases from V and 4 from J, leaving 14 bases between them.

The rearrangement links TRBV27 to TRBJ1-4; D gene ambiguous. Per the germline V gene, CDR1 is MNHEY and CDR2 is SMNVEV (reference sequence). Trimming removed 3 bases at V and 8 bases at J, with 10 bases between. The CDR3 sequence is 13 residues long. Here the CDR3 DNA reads TGTGCCAGCAGTTTTTTGGGGAACGAAAAACTGTTTTTT. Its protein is CASSFLGNEKLFF. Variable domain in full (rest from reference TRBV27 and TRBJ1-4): EAQVTQNPRYLITVTGKKLTVTCSQNMNHEYMSWYRQDPGLGLRQIYYSMNVEVTDKGDVPEGYKVSRKEKRNFPLILESPSPNQTSLYFCASSFLGNEKLFFGSGTQLSVL.

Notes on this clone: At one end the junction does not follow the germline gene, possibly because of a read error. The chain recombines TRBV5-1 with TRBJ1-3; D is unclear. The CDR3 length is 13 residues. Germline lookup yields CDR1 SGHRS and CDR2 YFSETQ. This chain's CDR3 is CASSFVPGNAIYF. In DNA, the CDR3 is TGCGCCAGCAGCTTCGTCCCCGGAAACGCCATATATTTT.

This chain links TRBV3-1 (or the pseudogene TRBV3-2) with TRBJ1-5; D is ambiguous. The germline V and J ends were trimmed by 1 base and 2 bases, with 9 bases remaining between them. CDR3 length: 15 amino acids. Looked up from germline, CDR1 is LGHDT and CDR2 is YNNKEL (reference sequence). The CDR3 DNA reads TGTGCCAGCAGCCAAGGAGGGATCGGCAATCAGCCCCAGCATTTT. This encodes CASSQGGIGNQPQHF.

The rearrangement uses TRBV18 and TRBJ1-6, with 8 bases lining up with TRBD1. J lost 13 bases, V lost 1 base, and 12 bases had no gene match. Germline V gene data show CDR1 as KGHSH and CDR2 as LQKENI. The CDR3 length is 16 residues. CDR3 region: CASSPRGTGGTYPLHF. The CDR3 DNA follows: TGTGCCAGCTCACCACGGGGCACAGGGGGAACGTATCCCCTCCACTTT.